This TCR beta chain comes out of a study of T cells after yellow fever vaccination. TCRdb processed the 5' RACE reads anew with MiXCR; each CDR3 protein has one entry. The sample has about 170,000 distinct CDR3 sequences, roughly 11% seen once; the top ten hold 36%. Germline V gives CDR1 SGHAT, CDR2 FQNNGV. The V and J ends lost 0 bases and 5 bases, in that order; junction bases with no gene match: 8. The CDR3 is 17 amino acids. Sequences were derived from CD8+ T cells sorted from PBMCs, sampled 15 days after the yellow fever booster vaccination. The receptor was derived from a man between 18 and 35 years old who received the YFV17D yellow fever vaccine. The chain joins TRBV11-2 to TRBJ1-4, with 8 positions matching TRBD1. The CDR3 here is CASSLEGPRQGNEKLFF. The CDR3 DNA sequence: TGTGCCAGCAGCTTAGAGGGGCCTCGACAGGGGAATGAAAAACTGTTTTTT.